The T cell receptor (beta chain) described here comes from a study of blood T cells in healthy people across ages. As for this clonotype: The antigen is undetermined. This may be a read error: a much more frequent sequence differs by one nucleotide.

Study results and caveats: The fall in TCR beta diversity per million T cells was roughly linear with age. Long-lived donors exceeded aged donors in naive CD4+ cells and diversity. Samples with more naive T cells showed higher observed beta diversity.

The second PCR ran roughly 6 to 12 cycles with a sample-barcoded 5' primer and J-beta primers. TCRdb reprocessed the 5' RACE reads via MiXCR and lists one record per CDR3 protein. This sample has around 400,000 distinct CDR3 sequences; 45% to 65% occur once, and the top ten carry approximately 51%. The specimen sequenced was blood. The clonotype comes from a man between 60 and 75 years old in good health.

The CDR3 coding sequence is TGCAGTGCTAGATCCGAGACCATCGGGAGGGTATACGAGCAGTACTTC. Encoded protein: CSARSETIGRVYEQYF. This sequence joins TRBV20-1 and TRBJ2-7; 8 bases are shared with TRBD2. Trimming removed 2 bases from V and 4 bases from J; junction bases left unmatched: 13. CDR1 and CDR2 (germline): DFQATT, SNEGSKA (reference sequence). The CDR3 runs 16 residues.